This T cell receptor (beta chain) was recorded in a study of Graves' ophthalmopathy and Graves' hyperthyroidism. Clinical symptoms and serum thyroxine were used for diagnosis; TRAb, thyroid ultrasound and orbital computed tomography were also relied on. From germline, CDR1 is MGHRA and CDR2 YSYEKL. Trimming took off 1 base at V and 8 bases at J, with 11 bases between the two ends. The CDR3 totals 13 residues. The TCR beta CDR3 regions underwent amplification from RNA transcripts. The library came from an HTBI-primed first-round RT-PCR and a second-round multiplex PCR. One entry per CDR3 protein, called by TCRdb with MiXCR from the multiplex PCR reads. The data show about 230,000 distinct CDR3 sequences, about 47% seen once.

This chain joins TRBV4-1 and TRBJ2-5; weak D call: TRBD2 (6 bases). Sequencing was carried out using peripheral blood. This TCR was sampled from an adult man with Graves' ophthalmopathy. The CDR3 region is CASSQGEEGTQYF. Here the CDR3 DNA reads TGCGCCAGCAGCCAAGGGGAGGAGGGTACCCAGTACTTC.